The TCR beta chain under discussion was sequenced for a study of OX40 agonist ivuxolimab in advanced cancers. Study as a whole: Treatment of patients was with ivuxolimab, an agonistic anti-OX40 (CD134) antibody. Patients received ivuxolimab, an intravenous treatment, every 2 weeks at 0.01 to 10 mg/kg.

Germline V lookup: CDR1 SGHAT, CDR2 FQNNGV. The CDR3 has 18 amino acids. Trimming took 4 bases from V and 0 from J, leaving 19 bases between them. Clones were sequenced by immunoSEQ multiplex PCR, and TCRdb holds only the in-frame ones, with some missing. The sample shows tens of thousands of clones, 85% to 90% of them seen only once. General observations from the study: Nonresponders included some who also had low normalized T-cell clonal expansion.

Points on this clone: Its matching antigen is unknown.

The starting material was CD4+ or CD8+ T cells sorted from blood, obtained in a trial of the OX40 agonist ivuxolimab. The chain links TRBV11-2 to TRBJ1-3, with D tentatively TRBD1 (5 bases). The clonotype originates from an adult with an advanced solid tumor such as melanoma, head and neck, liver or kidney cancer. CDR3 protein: CASSSGPGTAASGNTIYF. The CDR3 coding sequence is TGTGCCAGCAGCTCAGGGCCCGGGACGGCTGCCTCTGGAAACACCATATATTTT.